The T cell receptor beta chain under discussion was sequenced for a study of molecular identifiers for immune sequencing clone quantification. The wider study: For replicates, RNA isolated from around 20,000 or 99,000 naive CD8 cells was divided into five portions, of which four were sequenced.

TCRdb called the PCR reads again in MiXCR, with one record for every CDR3 protein. Altogether approximately 54,000 distinct CDR3 sequences are present, around 27% being singletons, with the ten largest covering under 2%. Concerning this clonotype: Its antigen is not identified. A much larger clone lies one base from this, so it may be a read error.

There are 20 residues in the CDR3. Unmatched junction bases numbered 19, after V lost 2 bases and J lost 2 bases. Germline assignment: CDR1 SGHRS and CDR2 YFSETQ. Study-level findings and limits: Whereas naive cells kept under 1% of molecules in clones above 20 RNA copies, such clones held over 98% in effectors. The study reportedly detected spiked Jurkat TCR RNA from one cell among around 1 million naive cells.

This chain links TRBV5-1 with TRBJ2-1; 7 bases fit TRBD2. The source material was naive CD8+ T cells from blood, with Jurkat cell RNA spiked in. Stated subset: FACS-sorted CD8+CD4-CCR7+CD45RA+ naive T cells. The clonotype was recovered from a human donor in good health. Some libraries in this study had Jurkat cell RNA spiked in. In nucleotides, the CDR3 is TGCGCCAGCAGCTTTAGAGTGTCGAGTGCGGGAGTAGAAACCTACAATGAGCAGTTCTTC. The encoded protein is CASSFRVSSAGVETYNEQFF.